The text below deals with one T cell receptor beta chain. Its cognate antigen is unknown. This entry is derived from a study of T cells in localized non-small cell lung cancer. Produced via immunoSEQ multiplex PCR; TCRdb's table is partial and in-frame only. This table holds 7,000 or so clones, under 65% found once. Study observations and caveats: Greater blood T cell density accompanied longer overall survival. Among the top 100 tumor clones, a median approximately 55 appeared in adjacent lung. Peak T cell clonality was found in uninvolved adjacent lung, exceeding tumor. Sequencing covered just one tumor region, so heterogeneity cannot be ruled out.

Per the germline V gene, CDR1 is MNHGY and CDR2 is SAAAGT. Deletions cut 6 bases from V and 0 bases from J, with 15 bases between. This CDR3 comprises 16 residues. The sample here was lymph node tissue, taken before any cancer treatment. V is TRBV6-8 and J is TRBJ1-5, with D unresolved. This TCR came from a female donor of 60 years or more with stage I lung adenocarcinoma. CDR3 region: CASRESGGYSNQPQHF. The CDR3 coding sequence is TGTGCCAGCAGGGAATCAGGCGGATATAGCAATCAGCCCCAGCATTTT.